Listed here are 13 T cell receptor beta chains from one sample, sequenced in a study of shared clonotypes between healthy human individuals. The protocol was immunoSEQ multiplex PCR, while the TCRdb copy is restricted to in-frame clones and leaves out a portion. This table holds a few hundred thousand clones, about 96% found once. Sequencing used memory CD8+ T cells sorted from blood. The subset here: CD45RO+ cells pooled with CCR7-negative TemRA cells. Receptors originate from a man aged 25 to 45 in good health.

In its sample, this clone was seen once. The J gene is TRBJ1-5, the V gene TRBV5-8, with 10 positions matching TRBD1. Trimming cost V 1 base and J 4 bases; bases outside gene matches: 5. Germline V gene lookup returns CDR1 SGHTS and CDR2 YDEGEE. The CDR3 runs 16 residues. CDR3 in DNA: TGTGCCAGCAGCTTGTGGTCGGGACAGGGGAATCAGCCCCAGCATTTT. Translated, it gives CASSLWSGQGNQPQHF.

The chain has TRBV10-1 and TRBJ2-2, with D possibly being TRBD2 (6 bases). V lost 0 bases to trimming and J lost 4 bases, with 6 bases between them. The germline CDR1 and CDR2 sequences are WNHNN and SYGVQD (reference sequence). This CDR3 is built from 14 residues. The CDR3 bases are TGCGCCAGCAGTGAGTCCGGGAGCACCGGGGAGCTGTTTTTT. It specifies CASSESGSTGELFF.

The chain couples TRBV6-5 to TRBJ1-1; 7 bases are shared with TRBD1. CDR3 length equals 13 residues. V lost 2 bases and J lost 4; bases outside the gene matches: 1. CDR1 and CDR2 (germline): MNHEY, SVGAGI. The CDR3 sequence is CASSYAGGTEAFF. CDR3 nucleotides: TGTGCCAGCAGTTACGCAGGGGGCACTGAAGCTTTCTTT.

This clone was observed a single time. The chain combines TRBV25-1 with TRBJ2-7, with D possibly TRBD1 on 5 matching bases. Germline V gene data show CDR1 as MGHDK and CDR2 as SYGVNS. The CDR3 has 15 residues. The ends were cut back, 6 bases at V and 0 bases at J, with 15 bases in the middle. The CDR3 region is CASSEQVTSSYEQYF. CDR3 nucleotides: TGTGCCAGCAGCGAACAGGTGACGAGCTCCTACGAGCAGTACTTC.

V is TRBV28 and J is TRBJ2-2; a weak D match, TRBD1 (6 bases). V gave up 1 base and J gave up 6 bases, with 9 bases separating them. The V gene's germline CDR1 is MDHEN and CDR2 SYDVKM. This CDR3 spans 14 amino acids. CDR3 loop: CASSLYRQAGELFF. Here the CDR3 DNA reads TGTGCCAGCAGTTTATATCGACAGGCCGGGGAGCTGTTTTTT. The whole variable domain, filled in from reference TRBV28 and TRBJ2-2, reads DVKVTQSSRYLVKRTGEKVFLECVQDMDHENMFWYRQDPGLGLRLIYFSYDVKMKEKGDIPEGYSVSREKKERFSLILESASTNQTSMYLCASSLYRQAGELFFGEGSRLTVL.

The chain joins TRBV5-1 to TRBJ1-1; the D gene is possibly TRBD1 (6 bases). Trimming shortened V by 7 bases and J by 0 bases, and 13 bases separated the two germline ends. The CDR3 length is 14 residues. The V gene's germline CDR1 is SGHRS and CDR2 YFSETQ. CDR3 protein: CASDPTGLNTEAFF. In nucleotides, the CDR3 is TGCGCCAGCGACCCGACAGGCCTGAACACTGAAGCTTTCTTT.

This chain joins TRBV7-9 and TRBJ1-3; weak D call: TRBD1 (5 bases). V lost 5 bases, J lost 4 bases, and 18 bases lay in between. CDR3 length: 16 amino acids. CDR1 is SEHNR, CDR2 FQNEAQ, per germline (reference sequence). CDR3 sequence reads: CASSENYRDAGNTIYF. The DNA for the CDR3 is TGTGCCAGCAGCGAGAACTACCGGGACGCCGGAAACACCATATATTTT.

This chain connects TRBV7-6 to TRBJ2-7; 7 bases agree with TRBD2. Unmatched junction bases numbered 6, after V lost 0 bases and J lost 4 bases. The CDR3 covers 15 residues. Germline lookup yields CDR1 SGHVS and CDR2 FNYEAQ. The CDR3 DNA sequence: TGTGCCAGCAGCTTAGCGGGGGGGAAAGGGTACGAGCAGTACTTC. This encodes CASSLAGGKGYEQYF.

The V call is TRBV5-1, the J call TRBJ2-7, with 11 nucleotides matching TRBD2. The germline V gene encodes CDR1 SGHRS and CDR2 YFSETQ. The CDR3 runs to 15 residues. The V and J ends lost 1 base and 4 bases, in that order; junction bases with no gene match: 4. As DNA, the CDR3 is TGCGCCAGCAGCTTGTTTGGGACTAGCGGTTACGAGCAGTACTTC. Translating it yields CASSLFGTSGYEQYF.

V is TRBV6-5 and J is TRBJ1-5; 9 bases align to TRBD1. The germline V gene has CDR1 MNHEY and CDR2 SVGAGI. Trimming took 6 bases from V and 7 from J; bases not matched to a gene: 4. The CDR3 runs to 13 residues. CDR3 DNA sequence: TGTGCCAGCAGCCCGGACAGGGGACAGCCCCAGCATTTT. Amino acid sequence: CASSPDRGQPQHF.

The genes are TRBV10-3 and TRBJ2-1; D remains ambiguous. V was cut by 8 bases and J by 7 bases, with 6 bases left in between. Looked up from germline, CDR1 is ENHRY and CDR2 is SYGVKD. There are 10 residues in the CDR3. In DNA form, the CDR3 reads TGTGCCATCGGGCGGAATGAGCAGTTCTTC. Translated, it gives CAIGRNEQFF.

The rearrangement links TRBV28 to TRBJ2-1, with 9 bases aligning to TRBD2. This CDR3 is 16 amino acids long. With 4 bases clipped from V and 4 bases from J, the junction kept 8 bases outside the gene matches. Germline V gene sequence: CDR1 MDHEN, CDR2 SYDVKM. This CDR3 is CASSSTGTSPYNEQFF. The CDR3 region has the DNA TGTGCCAGCAGTTCGACCGGGACTAGCCCATACAATGAGCAGTTCTTC. The entire variable domain, with the rest obtained from reference TRBV28 and TRBJ2-1, is as follows: DVKVTQSSRYLVKRTGEKVFLECVQDMDHENMFWYRQDPGLGLRLIYFSYDVKMKEKGDIPEGYSVSREKKERFSLILESASTNQTSMYLCASSSTGTSPYNEQFFGPGTRLTVL.

The rearrangement uses TRBV7-9 and TRBJ2-1; unclear D gene. V dropped 3 bases and J dropped 4 bases, with 4 bases sitting between them. Germline CDR1 and CDR2: SEHNR and FQNEAQ (reference sequence). The CDR3 is made up of 12 amino acids. CDR3 in amino acids: CASSFVYNEQFF. The CDR3 DNA sequence: TGTGCCAGCAGCTTTGTATACAATGAGCAGTTCTTC.